This record looks at one T cell receptor beta chain sequence and its context. The antigen remains unidentified. Profiling relied on immunoSEQ multiplex PCR, and the TCRdb table lists in-frame clones only, not all of them. Of 140,000 to 150,000 clones listed, 93% are singletons. V trimming: 6 bases; J trimming: 7 bases; junction bases outside the gene matches: 3. CDR3 length: 12 amino acids. The germline CDR1 and CDR2 sequences are MDHEN and SYDVKM. This record belongs to a study of T cell responses to AZD1222 COVID-19 vaccine. Study findings and constraints: Close to half of all spike-specific TCRs reportedly target regions of the variants that are unmutated. An increase in Spike-specific TCR breadth and depth was observed after two AZD1222 doses. Spike regions recognized by vaccine-associated CD4 TCRs spanned the protein, led by 160-218 and 743-854. White British ancestry dominated among donors, who included more females, and clonal diversity was possibly underestimated.

Sequencing was performed on peripheral blood, taken after recovery from COVID-19. The sequence derives from an adult who had recovered from COVID-19. The chain links TRBV28 to TRBJ1-2; 9 nucleotides match TRBD1. CDR3 residues: CASRQGARGYTF. The CDR3 DNA is TGTGCCAGCAGACAGGGGGCGCGTGGCTACACCTTC.